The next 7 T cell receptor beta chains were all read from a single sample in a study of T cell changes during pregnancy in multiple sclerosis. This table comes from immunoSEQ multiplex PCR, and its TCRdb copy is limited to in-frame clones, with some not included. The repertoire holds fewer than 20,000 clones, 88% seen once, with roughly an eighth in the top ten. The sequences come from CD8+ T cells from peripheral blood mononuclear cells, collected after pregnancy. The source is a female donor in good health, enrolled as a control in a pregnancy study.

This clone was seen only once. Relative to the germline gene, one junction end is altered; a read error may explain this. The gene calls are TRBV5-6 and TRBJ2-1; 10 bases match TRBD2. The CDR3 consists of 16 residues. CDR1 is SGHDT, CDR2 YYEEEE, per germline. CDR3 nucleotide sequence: TGTGCCAGCACCCCATCTAGCGGGAGCTCCTACAATGAGCAGCTCTTC. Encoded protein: CASTPSSGSSYNEQLF.

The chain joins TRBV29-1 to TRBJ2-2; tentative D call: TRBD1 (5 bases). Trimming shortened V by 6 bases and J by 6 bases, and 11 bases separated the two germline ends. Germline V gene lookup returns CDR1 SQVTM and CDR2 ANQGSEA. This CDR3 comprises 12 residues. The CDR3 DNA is TGCAGCGTGGCAGGGCTTGCCGGGGAGCTGTTTTTT. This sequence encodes CSVAGLAGELFF.

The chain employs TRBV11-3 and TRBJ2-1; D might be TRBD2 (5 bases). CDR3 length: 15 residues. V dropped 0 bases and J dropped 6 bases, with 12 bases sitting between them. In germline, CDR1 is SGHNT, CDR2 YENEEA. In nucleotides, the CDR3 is TGTGCCAGCAGCTTAGATTTGGCGGGCGGCAATGAGCAGTTCTTC. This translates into CASSLDLAGGNEQFF.

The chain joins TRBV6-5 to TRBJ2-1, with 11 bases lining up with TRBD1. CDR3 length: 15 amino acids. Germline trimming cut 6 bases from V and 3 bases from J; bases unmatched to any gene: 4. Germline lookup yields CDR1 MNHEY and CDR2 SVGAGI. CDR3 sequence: CASSSGTGGYNEQFF. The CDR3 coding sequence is TGTGCCAGCAGCTCCGGGACAGGGGGCTACAATGAGCAGTTCTTC.

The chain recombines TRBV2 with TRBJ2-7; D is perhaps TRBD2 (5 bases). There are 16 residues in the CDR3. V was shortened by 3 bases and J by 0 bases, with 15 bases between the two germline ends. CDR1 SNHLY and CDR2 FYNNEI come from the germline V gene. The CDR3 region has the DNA TGTGCCAGCAGTGAGGACGAGGGCTCTAGCTCCTACGAGCAGTACTTC. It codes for CASSEDEGSSSYEQYF.

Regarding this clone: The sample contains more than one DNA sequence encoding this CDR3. As DNA, the CDR3 is TGCGCCAGCAGAAGAGGTCTAGCGGGGGGGCCGGGGCAAGAGACCCAGTACTTC. Translated, it gives CASRRGLAGGPGQETQYF. The chain joins TRBV5-1 to TRBJ2-5; 12 bases map to TRBD2. This CDR3 spans 18 amino acids. With V trimmed by 5 bases and J by 2 bases, 13 bases remained unmatched. Germline values: CDR1 SGHRS, CDR2 YFSETQ.

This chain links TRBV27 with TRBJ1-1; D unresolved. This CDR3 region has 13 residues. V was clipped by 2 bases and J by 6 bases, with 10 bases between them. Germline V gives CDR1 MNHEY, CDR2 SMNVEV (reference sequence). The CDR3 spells CASSLNSGSEAFF. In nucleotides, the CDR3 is TGTGCCAGCAGTTTAAACTCGGGGTCTGAAGCTTTCTTT.